The clone carrying this TCR beta chain turned up a few times. The antigen remains undetermined. The sample belongs to a study of T-cell memory formation after mild COVID-19. Study-wide findings and caveats: Among clones peaking at day 37 in the second wave, SARS-CoV-2 specificity remained unconfirmed. A subset of responding clones appeared in pre-infection memory, suggesting cross-reactive memory joined.

TCRdb analysed the 5' RACE reads with MiXCR anew, one entry per CDR3 protein. Among 45,000 to 50,000 distinct CDR3 sequences, 5.5% to 7.5% were seen once, and the ten largest hold 1.4%. The sequencing sample was made of PBMCs or a T cell subset sorted from them (not recorded which). The TCR was taken from a man aged 18 to 30 who had mild COVID-19 (a few samples of this study predate the infection). Cell type and time point are not known.

The CDR3 DNA sequence: TGCAGCGCCCACCGGGACTTGGCCTACAATGAGCAGTTCTTC. It specifies CSAHRDLAYNEQFF. The rearrangement uses TRBV29-1 and TRBJ2-1, with D perhaps matching TRBD2 (6 bases). CDR1 is SQVTM, CDR2 ANQGSEA, per germline. Trimming took off 7 bases at V and 2 bases at J, with 15 bases between the two ends. The CDR3 contains 14 residues.